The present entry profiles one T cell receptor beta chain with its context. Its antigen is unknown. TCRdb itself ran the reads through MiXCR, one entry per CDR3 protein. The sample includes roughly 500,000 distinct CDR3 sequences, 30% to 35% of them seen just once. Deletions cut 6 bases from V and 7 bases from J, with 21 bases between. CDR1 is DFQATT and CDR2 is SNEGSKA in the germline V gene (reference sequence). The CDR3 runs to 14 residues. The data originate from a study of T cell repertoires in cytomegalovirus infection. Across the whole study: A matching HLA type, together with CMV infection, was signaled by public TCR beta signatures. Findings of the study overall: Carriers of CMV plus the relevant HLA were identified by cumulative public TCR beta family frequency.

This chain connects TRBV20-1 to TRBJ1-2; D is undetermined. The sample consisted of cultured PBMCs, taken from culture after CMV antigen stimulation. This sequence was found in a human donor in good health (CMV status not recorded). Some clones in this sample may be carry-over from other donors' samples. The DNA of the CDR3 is TGCAGTGCCCCCTTACCGACGGGCCTGCCTGGCTACACCTTC. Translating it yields CSAPLPTGLPGYTF.